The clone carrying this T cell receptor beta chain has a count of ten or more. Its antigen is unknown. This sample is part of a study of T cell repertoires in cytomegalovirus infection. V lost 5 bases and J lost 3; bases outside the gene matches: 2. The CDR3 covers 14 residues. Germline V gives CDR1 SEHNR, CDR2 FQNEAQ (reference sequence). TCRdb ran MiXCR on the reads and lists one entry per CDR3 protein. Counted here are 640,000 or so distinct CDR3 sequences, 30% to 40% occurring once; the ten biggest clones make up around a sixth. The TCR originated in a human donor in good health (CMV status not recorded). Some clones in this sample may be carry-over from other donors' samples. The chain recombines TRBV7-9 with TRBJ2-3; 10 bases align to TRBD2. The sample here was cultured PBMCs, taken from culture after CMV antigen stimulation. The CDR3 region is CASSHSGGTDTQYF. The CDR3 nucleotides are TGTGCCAGCAGCCATAGCGGGGGGACAGATACGCAGTATTTT. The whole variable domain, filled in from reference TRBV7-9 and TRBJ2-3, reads DTGVSQNPRHKITKRGQNVTFRCDPISEHNRLYWYRQTLGQGPEFLTYFQNEAQLEKSRLLSDRFSAERPKGSFSTLEIQRTEQGDSAMYLCASSHSGGTDTQYFGPGTRLTVL.